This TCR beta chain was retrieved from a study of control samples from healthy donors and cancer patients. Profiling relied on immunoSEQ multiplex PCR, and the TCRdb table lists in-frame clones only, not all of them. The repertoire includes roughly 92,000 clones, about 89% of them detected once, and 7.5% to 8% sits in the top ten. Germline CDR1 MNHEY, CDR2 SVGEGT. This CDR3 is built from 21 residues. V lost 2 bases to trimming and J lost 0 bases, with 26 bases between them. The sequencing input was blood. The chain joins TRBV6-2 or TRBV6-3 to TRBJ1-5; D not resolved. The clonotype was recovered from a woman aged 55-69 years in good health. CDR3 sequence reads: CASSYRHYPGIDAYSNQPQHF. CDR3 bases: TGTGCCAGCAGTTACCGCCATTATCCGGGTATTGACGCCTATAGCAATCAGCCCCAGCATTTT.